The 27 T cell receptor beta chains in this list originate from one sample, sequenced in a study of molecular identifiers for immune sequencing clone quantification. TCRdb passed the PCR reads through MiXCR, listing each CDR3 protein once. The repertoire holds 550,000 to 750,000 distinct CDR3 sequences, about 20% seen once, with 0.75% to 0.95% in the top ten. The sequencing sample was made of naive CD8+ T cells from blood, with Jurkat cell RNA spiked in. Subset defined: FACS-sorted CD8+CD4-CCR7+CD45RA+ naive T cells. The receptors were sampled from a human donor in good health. Some libraries in this study had Jurkat cell RNA spiked in.

This clonotype was picked up many times. The chain uses TRBV6-5 and TRBJ2-1, with 8 bases that match TRBD1. This CDR3 is 16 amino acids long. Germline V CDR1 and CDR2: MNHEY, SVGAGI. V lost 5 bases and J lost 3; bases outside the gene matches: 9. The CDR3 protein is CASSPWGQVLYNEQFF. CDR3 coding DNA: TGTGCCAGCAGTCCCTGGGGACAGGTCCTCTACAATGAGCAGTTCTTC.

This clonotype was picked up many times. The V gene is TRBV12-3 or TRBV12-4, the J gene TRBJ1-2; the D is unclear. V lost 3 bases and J 2 bases, leaving 4 bases between the germline ends. This CDR3 comprises 12 residues. CDR3 loop: CASSLSNYGYTF. CDR3 DNA sequence: TGTGCCAGCAGTTTGTCAAACTATGGCTACACCTTC.

To note about this clonotype: A much larger clone lies a single base off, so this may be a read error. V and J are TRBV7-6 and TRBJ2-1; 12 bases map to TRBD2. CDR1 and CDR2 (germline): SGHVS, FNYEAQ. The V and J ends lost 5 bases and 2 bases, in that order; junction bases with no gene match: 7. The CDR3 contains 17 residues. The CDR3 bases are TGTGCCAGCAGCCCGACTAGCGGGGGCCGTCCCTACAATGAGCAGTTCTTC. Translating gives CASSPTSGGRPYNEQFF.

The J gene is TRBJ2-2, the V gene TRBV12-3 or TRBV12-4; tentative D call: TRBD2 (6 bases). This CDR3 comprises 14 residues. Trimming took 5 bases from V and 7 from J, leaving 14 bases between them. CDR3: CASSLRPSVGELFF. DNA for the CDR3: TGTGCCAGCAGTCTCCGCCCTAGCGTCGGGGAGCTGTTTTTT.

This clonotype was detected ten times or more. The gene calls are TRBV7-2 and TRBJ2-7; TRBD1 aligns across 7 bases. The CDR3 covers 16 residues. With 5 bases clipped from V and 1 base from J, the junction kept 11 bases outside the gene matches. The V gene's germline CDR1 is SGHTA and CDR2 FQGNSA. DNA of the CDR3: TGTGCCAGCAGCCCGCCGACAGGGTTCTTTTCCTACGAGCAGTACTTC. Its translation is CASSPPTGFFSYEQYF.

The CDR3 is CASSQRGGMDEQYF. DNA for the CDR3: TGCGCCAGCAGCCAAAGGGGGGGTATGGACGAGCAGTACTTC. This chain connects TRBV4-1 to TRBJ2-7; tentatively, D is TRBD2 (7 bases). Trimming took 2 bases from V and 5 from J, leaving 13 bases between them. The germline CDR1 and CDR2 sequences are MGHRA and YSYEKL. The CDR3 spans 14 residues.

This clonotype has just a few counts. The chain uses TRBV19 and TRBJ2-1; D perhaps matches TRBD1 (6 bases). The germline CDR1 and CDR2 sequences are LNHDA and SQIVND (reference sequence). The CDR3 consists of 16 residues. The V end was cut by 3 bases, the J end by 2 bases, with 14 bases between. In nucleotides, the CDR3 is TGTGCCAGTAGTATTAGTCCCGGACAGCCCTACAATGAGCAGTTCTTC. Protein: CASSISPGQPYNEQFF.

There are many counts of this clonotype. This chain joins TRBV21-1 and TRBJ2-5; the table's TRBD1 call for D was not verified on the DNA. TRBV21-1 is a pseudogene segment. This CDR3 spans 13 amino acids. DNA of the CDR3: TGTGCCAGCAGGGAGGGACAGGGGAAGACCCAGTACTTC. It codes for CASREGQGKTQYF.

The V call is TRBV3-1, the J call TRBJ1-1; D not resolved. Trimming cost V 0 bases and J 1 base, with 21 bases left between them. CDR1 is LGHDT, CDR2 YNNKEL, per germline (reference sequence). This CDR3 is 19 amino acids long. The CDR3, as DNA: TGTGCCAGCAGCCAAGACCCCTTAGTGTGGTATCATACGAACACTGAAGCTTTCTTT. This translates into CASSQDPLVWYHTNTEAFF. Looking up the rest from reference TRBV3-1 and TRBJ1-1 gives the full variable domain: DTAVSQTPKYLVTQMGNDKSIKCEQNLGHDTMYWYKQDSKKFLKIMFSYNNKELIINETVPNRFSPKSPDKAHLNLHINSLELGDSAVYFCASSQDPLVWYHTNTEAFFGQGTRLTVV.

This clonotype was observed many times. This chain links TRBV20-1 with TRBJ1-1; D is unresolved. The germline V gene encodes CDR1 DFQATT and CDR2 SNEGSKA (reference sequence). The CDR3 has 14 residues. V lost 0 bases and J 3 bases, leaving 11 bases between the germline ends. CDR3 sequence (DNA): TGCAGTGCTAGAGAACGGGCGGCCTACACTGAAGCTTTCTTT. Its translation: CSARERAAYTEAFF.

Many counts were recorded for this clonotype. CDR3 in amino acids: CASSPTPGLFTDTQYF. For the CDR3, the DNA is TGTGCCAGCAGCCCGACCCCGGGACTATTCACAGATACGCAGTATTTT. The chain carries TRBV3-1 and TRBJ2-3; TRBD2 matches at 7 bases. V was pared by 4 bases and J by 2 bases, with 9 bases of the junction left unmatched. This CDR3 is built from 16 residues. Germline V CDR1 and CDR2: LGHDT, YNNKEL (reference sequence).

This clonotype was seen many times. The chain has TRBV6-6 and TRBJ1-4; 7 nucleotides agree with TRBD1. The germline gives CDR1 MNHNY, CDR2 SVGAGI (reference sequence). J was trimmed by 6 bases and V by 5 bases; bases with no gene match: 6. This CDR3 region has 14 residues. Here the CDR3 reads CASSDPGGYEKLFF. CDR3 sequence (DNA): TGTGCCAGCAGTGACCCAGGGGGTTATGAAAAACTGTTTTTT.

This clonotype was detected only once. This sequence may be a read error, since a much larger clone differs from it by one base. The chain joins TRBV7-9 to TRBJ2-1, with 8 bases that match TRBD2. Germline V lookup: CDR1 SEHNR, CDR2 FQNEAQ (reference sequence). This CDR3 spans 15 amino acids. V lost 2 bases, J lost 6 bases, and 6 bases stayed unmatched. The CDR3 loop is CASSLFAGGLNEQFF. CDR3 nucleotide sequence: TGTGCCAGCAGCTTATTTGCGGGGGGCCTCAATGAGCAGTTCTTC. Full variable domain (missing parts from reference TRBV7-9 and TRBJ2-1): DTGVSQNPRHKITKRGQNVTFRCDPISEHNRLYWYRQTLGQGPEFLTYFQNEAQLEKSRLLSDRFSAERPKGSFSTLEIQRTEQGDSAMYLCASSLFAGGLNEQFFGPGTRLTVL.

The sample holds many counts of this clonotype. The V gene is TRBV28, the J gene TRBJ2-3; D is undetermined. The length of the CDR3 is 15 residues. Trimming stripped 0 bases from V and 3 bases from J, with 10 bases between. In germline, CDR1 is MDHEN, CDR2 SYDVKM. The CDR3 DNA is TGTGCCAGCAGTTTATGGGGTAGGCAAACAGATACGCAGTATTTT. It translates to CASSLWGRQTDTQYF.

The rearrangement uses TRBV6-2 or TRBV6-3 and TRBJ2-7, with D unresolved. CDR1 and CDR2 (germline): MNHEY, SVGEGT. With 5 bases removed from V and 4 bases from J, the gap between germline ends came to 15 bases. This CDR3 comprises 14 residues. The CDR3 DNA sequence: TGTGCCAGCAGTCGGCGACAAGGGTCGTACGAGCAGTACTTC. This encodes CASSRRQGSYEQYF.

This clonotype appeared many times. CDR3 DNA: TGTGCCAGCAACCGGGACAGGGGTTCGAGCGGGGAGCTGTTTTTT. It translates to CASNRDRGSSGELFF. The chain links TRBV7-9 to TRBJ2-2, with TRBD1 identical over 10 bases. The CDR3 has 15 residues. The germline V gene encodes CDR1 SEHNR and CDR2 FQNEAQ (reference sequence). The V gene end was trimmed by 7 bases and the J gene end by 7 bases; junction bases not matched to a gene: 9.

This clonotype was recorded a few times. The V and J genes are TRBV19 and TRBJ2-2, with a weak D call TRBD1 (5 bases). Trimming cost V 0 bases and J 6 bases, with 8 bases left between them. This CDR3 is built from 14 residues. Germline V lookup: CDR1 LNHDA, CDR2 SQIVND (reference sequence). The CDR3 DNA follows: TGTGCCAGTAGTATAGATCTAGGGGCCGGGGAGCTGTTTTTT. Translation: CASSIDLGAGELFF.

The chain carries TRBV11-2 and TRBJ2-1, with a possible D match to TRBD2 (6 bases). V lost 4 bases, J lost 0 bases, and 16 bases lay in between. The CDR3 loop spans 17 amino acids. CDR1 and CDR2 from the germline V gene are SGHAT and FQNNGV. CDR3 coding DNA: TGTGCCAGCAGCTCCGGGGGACGCCTACACTCCTACAATGAGCAGTTCTTC. Protein product: CASSSGGRLHSYNEQFF.

This rearrangement joins TRBV19 to TRBJ2-3, with 7 bases fitting TRBD2. The germline V gene encodes CDR1 LNHDA and CDR2 SQIVND (reference sequence). V lost 0 bases and J lost 4; bases outside the gene matches: 4. The CDR3 consists of 15 residues. The CDR3 sequence: CASSIDGRRADTQYF. DNA for the CDR3: TGTGCCAGTAGTATAGACGGGAGGAGAGCAGATACGCAGTATTTT.

Ten or more counts support this clonotype. This rearrangement joins TRBV19 to TRBJ1-6; D uncertain. CDR1 is LNHDA and CDR2 is SQIVND in the germline V gene (reference sequence). V shed 0 bases and J shed 9 bases, with 3 bases lying between them. The CDR3 is made up of 12 amino acids. The DNA for the CDR3 is TGTGCCAGTAGTATAGACGGTTCACCCCTCCACTTT. The encoded protein is CASSIDGSPLHF.

With regard to this clonotype: Given the absence of the conserved phenylalanine or tryptophan at the CDR3 end, a read error is likely. The chain employs TRBV19 and TRBJ2-1; the D call may be TRBD1 or TRBD2 (5 bases each). V was pared by 3 bases and J by 6 bases, with 6 bases between. Germline CDR1 LNHDA, CDR2 SQIVND (reference sequence). This CDR3 comprises 12 residues. The CDR3 spells CASSIGGNEQFL. DNA of the CDR3: TGTGCCAGTAGTATTGGGGGCAATGAGCAGTTCCTC.

The table lists this clonotype with many counts. The germline gene is not matched at one end of the junction; a read error may be the cause. The rearrangement uses TRBV12-3 or TRBV12-4 and TRBJ2-1; 9 bases are shared with TRBD1. CDR3 length: 11 residues. The CDR3 sequence: CASSSGDRVIF. The CDR3 DNA reads TGTGCCAGCAGTTCTGGGGACAGGGTGATCTTC.

This clonotype showed up many times. The rearrangement links TRBV13 to TRBJ1-2; unclear D gene. CDR3 length equals 17 residues. Germline V gene lookup returns CDR1 PRHDT and CDR2 FYEKMQ (reference sequence). V gave up 3 bases and J gave up 3 bases, with 20 bases separating them. The CDR3 is CASSFALVGRYDYGYTF. In DNA form, the CDR3 reads TGTGCCAGCAGCTTCGCTCTGGTCGGAAGATATGACTATGGCTACACCTTC. Drawing the rest from reference TRBV13 and TRBJ1-2, the complete variable domain is AAGVIQSPRHLIKEKRETATLKCYPIPRHDTVYWYQQGPGQDPQFLISFYEKMQSDKGSIPDRFSAQQFSDYHSELNMSSLELGDSALYFCASSFALVGRYDYGYTFGSGTRLTVV.

This chain connects TRBV28 to TRBJ2-3, with 10 bases lining up with TRBD2. This CDR3 is 15 amino acids long. Looked up from germline, CDR1 is MDHEN and CDR2 is SYDVKM. Unmatched junction bases numbered 13, after V lost 7 bases and J lost 9 bases. The CDR3 protein is CASTIRPAGGVTQYF. The CDR3 DNA reads as TGTGCCAGCACTATAAGACCAGCGGGAGGGGTGACGCAGTATTTT.

This clonotype has a count of ten or more. This sequence joins TRBV9 and TRBJ2-7, with D maybe TRBD2 (7 bases). Trimming removed 4 bases at V and 1 base at J, with 15 bases between. The CDR3 runs 15 residues. Germline V gives CDR1 SGDLS, CDR2 YYNGEE. CDR3 loop: CASSPTGGGSYEQYF. The CDR3 nucleotides are TGTGCCAGCAGCCCGACGGGGGGCGGATCCTACGAGCAGTACTTC.

This clonotype has a count of ten or more. V and J are TRBV28 and TRBJ2-7, with unresolved D. This CDR3 region has 13 residues. The germline V gene has CDR1 MDHEN and CDR2 SYDVKM. Between the trimmed V and J ends, which lost 10 bases and 3 bases, there was a span of 16 bases. The CDR3 DNA sequence: TGTGCCACCTACACACGACGAGACTACGAGCAGTACTTC. Protein product: CATYTRRDYEQYF.

This clonotype appeared many times. The rearrangement joins TRBV27 to TRBJ2-4; D remains unclear. V gave up 7 bases and J gave up 0 bases, with 7 bases separating them. Germline assignment: CDR1 MNHEY and CDR2 SMNVEV (reference sequence). The CDR3 is made up of 13 amino acids. The CDR3 here is CASMELAKNIQYF. The CDR3 DNA is TGTGCCAGCATGGAATTAGCCAAAAACATTCAGTACTTC.